The next 16 T cell receptor beta chains were all read from a single sample in a study of cytomegalovirus exposure and HLA in healthy donors (dated by TCRdb to 2017 to 2019). Libraries came from the immunoSEQ multiplex PCR assay. For the multiplex PCR, a mixture combining 60 forward primers for TCR Vbeta segments and 13 reverse primers for TCR Jbeta segments was used. TCRdb took over this immuneACCESS table, retaining in-frame rearrangements with V and J assigned. Such tables are incomplete; in checked studies, under half of the missing clones stem from an unresolved V gene, and the remainder is unexplained. A total of about 230,000 clones appear in this sample, roughly 89% of them only once. The ten largest clones add up to about 1% of the sample. The sample comprised PBMCs. All receptors come from a woman between 18 and 29 years old in good health and CMV-seronegative.

The V call is TRBV19, the J call TRBJ1-2; tentatively, D is TRBD1 (5 bases). CDR3 size: 14 residues. V shed 5 bases and J shed 5 bases, with 15 bases lying between them. The germline V gene has CDR1 LNHDA and CDR2 SQIVND (reference sequence). CDR3 DNA: TGTGCCAGTAGTTCAGGGTTTCGGGTATATGGCTACACCTTC. Its protein is CASSSGFRVYGYTF.

The chain uses TRBV6-5 and TRBJ2-7, with D maybe TRBD2 (6 bases). V lost 6 bases, J lost 1 base, and 16 bases lay in between. Germline CDR1 is MNHEY and CDR2 is SVGAGI. There are 15 residues in the CDR3. The CDR3 is CASSYDGGTSYEQYF. The CDR3 coding sequence is TGTGCCAGCAGCTACGACGGAGGGACGTCCTACGAGCAGTACTTC.

The chain is built from TRBV7-2 and TRBJ1-2; D might be TRBD1 (6 bases). The CDR3 totals 12 residues. The germline V and J ends were trimmed by 3 bases and 10 bases, with 12 bases remaining between them. Germline V gives CDR1 SGHTA, CDR2 FQGNSA. CDR3 DNA: TGTGCCAGCAGCTTCCAGGGGTATTCCTACACCTTC. This encodes CASSFQGYSYTF.

This chain uses TRBV6-4 with TRBJ1-5, with TRBD1 matching 10 bases. Germline CDR1 and CDR2: MRHNA and SNTAGT. The CDR3 is 13 amino acids. Trimming at V came to 5 bases and at J to 10 bases, leaving 5 bases not matched to a gene. The CDR3 DNA reads TGTGCCAGCAGTCCCGGACAGGGGGTACCCCAGCATTTT. Translation gives CASSPGQGVPQHF.

The chain employs TRBV5-1 and TRBJ2-7; 9 bases agree with TRBD1. After removal of 4 bases from V and 3 bases from J, the junction contained 8 bases not matched to a gene. Germline V gene data show CDR1 as SGHRS and CDR2 as YFSETQ. This CDR3 comprises 15 residues. The CDR3 DNA is TGCGCCAGCAGCCCGGGGTCGACAGGGGGCTACGAGCAGTACTTC. Translating it yields CASSPGSTGGYEQYF.

This clone was counted a few times. This chain uses TRBV10-2 with TRBJ1-1; a possible D gene is TRBD1 (6 bases). The germline V and J ends were trimmed by 7 bases and 2 bases, with 11 bases remaining between them. The CDR3 consists of 13 residues. Germline V lookup: CDR1 WSHSY, CDR2 SAAADI. The CDR3 coding sequence is TGCGCCAGCATGAGACAGGCAAACACTGAAGCTTTCTTT. Protein product: CASMRQANTEAFF.

The V gene is TRBV11-2, the J gene TRBJ2-7; the D gene is possibly TRBD2 (5 bases). V shed 1 base and J shed 12 bases, with 13 bases lying between them. Per the germline V gene, CDR1 is SGHAT and CDR2 is FQNNGV. The CDR3 contains 12 residues. CDR3 nucleotides: TGTGCCAGCAGCTTAGTCAGCGGAAAGGTGTACTTC. The encoded protein is CASSLVSGKVYF. Using reference TRBV11-2 and TRBJ2-7 for the parts outside the CDR3, the full variable domain is EAGVAQSPRYKIIEKRQSVAFWCNPISGHATLYWYQQILGQGPKLLIQFQNNGVVDDSQLPKDRFSAERLKGVDSTLKIQPAKLEDSAVYLCASSLVSGKVYFGPGTRLTVT.

The V gene is TRBV7-9, the J gene TRBJ2-2; 12 bases align to TRBD2. Per germline, CDR1 SEHNR and CDR2 FQNEAQ (reference sequence). Unmatched junction bases numbered 6, after V lost 5 bases and J lost 5 bases. The CDR3 runs to 16 residues. CDR3: CASSKLAGGSTGELFF. CDR3 in DNA: TGTGCCAGCAGCAAACTAGCGGGAGGATCGACCGGGGAGCTGTTTTTT.

V and J are TRBV10-3 and TRBJ2-4, with TRBD1 matching 7 bases. CDR1 is ENHRY, CDR2 SYGVKD, per germline. The CDR3 is 14 residues long. Trimming cost V 6 bases and J 4 bases; bases outside gene matches: 6. CDR3 in amino acids: CAISPTGAKNIQYF. For the CDR3, the DNA is TGTGCCATCAGCCCCACAGGGGCGAAAAACATTCAGTACTTC.

J is TRBJ1-2 and V is TRBV30; no clear D gene. The CDR3 consists of 14 residues. Germline V gene data show CDR1 as GTSNPN and CDR2 as SVGIG (reference sequence). Between the trimmed V and J ends, which lost 2 bases and 8 bases, there was a span of 18 bases. This chain's CDR3 is CAWSPPLSSGGYTF. In DNA, the CDR3 is TGTGCCTGGAGTCCCCCCCTGTCCAGCGGGGGCTACACCTTC. Looking up the rest from reference TRBV30 and TRBJ1-2 gives the full variable domain: SQTIHQWPATLVQPVGSPLSLECTVEGTSNPNLYWYRQAAGRGLQLLFYSVGIGQISSEVPQNLSASRPQDRQFILSSKKLLLSDSGFYLCAWSPPLSSGGYTFGSGTRLTVV.

The chain recombines TRBV19 with TRBJ1-5; 7 bases map to TRBD1. The CDR3 covers 14 residues. Per the germline V gene, CDR1 is LNHDA and CDR2 is SQIVND (reference sequence). V was clipped by 8 bases and J by 4 bases; unmatched bases: 8. The CDR3 loop is CASLETGLNQPQHF. The CDR3 nucleotides are TGTGCCAGTCTCGAGACAGGGTTGAATCAGCCCCAGCATTTT.

The chain recombines TRBV4-2 with TRBJ1-1; D ambiguous. The CDR3 has 15 amino acids. The V and J ends lost 0 bases and 5 bases respectively, with 13 bases between them. The germline CDR1 and CDR2 sequences are LGHNA and YNFKEQ. CDR3 nucleotide sequence: TGTGCCAGCAGCCAAGATCTGGTCGTAGTGACTGAAGCTTTCTTT. Its protein product is CASSQDLVVVTEAFF.

This clone was found once. The CDR3 bases are TGTGCCAGCAGCCATCAAAAGGGACTAACGAACACCGGGGAGCTGTTTTTT. This gives the protein CASSHQKGLTNTGELFF. The rearrangement joins TRBV4-2 to TRBJ2-2; 7 positions agree with TRBD2. V shed 3 bases, J shed 0 bases, and the junction held 7 bases outside the gene matches. Germline CDR1 is LGHNA and CDR2 is YNFKEQ. This CDR3 is built from 17 residues.

The chain has TRBV4-2 and TRBJ2-4, with 11 bases aligning to TRBD2. The length of the CDR3 is 18 residues. Germline V CDR1 and CDR2: LGHNA, YNFKEQ. V was pared by 0 bases and J by 6 bases, with 10 bases of the junction left unmatched. The CDR3 sequence is CASSQEAASGGTLNIQYF. DNA for the CDR3: TGTGCCAGCAGCCAAGAAGCGGCTAGCGGGGGGACCTTAAACATTCAGTACTTC.

The chain joins TRBV11-2 to TRBJ1-4; a possible D gene is TRBD1 (5 bases). This CDR3 has 16 amino acids. Trimming pared 0 bases from V and 8 bases from J, leaving 16 bases between. CDR1 and CDR2 from the germline V gene are SGHAT and FQNNGV. The chain's CDR3 is CASSLDRGGVDEKLFF. The DNA of the CDR3 is TGTGCCAGCAGCTTAGATCGGGGAGGGGTTGACGAAAAACTGTTTTTT.

The chain links TRBV29-1 to TRBJ2-7; D possibly corresponds to TRBD1 (5 bases). The CDR3 consists of 15 residues. Germline CDR1 reads SQVTM; CDR2 reads ANQGSEA. Trimming took 7 bases from V and 2 from J, leaving 21 bases between them. DNA of the CDR3: TGCAGCGCCACCCCGCTCGTGGGGCGCACCTACGAGCAGTACTTC. Residues: CSATPLVGRTYEQYF.